The rows below give T cell receptor beta chains drawn from one sample of a study of blood T cell repertoires in COVID-19. Libraries were prepared by immunoSEQ multiplex PCR; TCRdb keeps only in-frame clonotypes and omits some of them. The table includes approximately 210,000 clones, under 90% detected once. Material: peripheral blood. These receptors were obtained from a woman between 40 and 55 years old with active or convalescent COVID-19. The conserved cysteine and the conserved F or W are not part of the CDR3 here. D genes are given only for firm matches.

NA | TRBV7-2 | ASSPGTDTQY
NA | TRBV5-1 | ASSFEYSRTSFEQY
NA | TRBV11-3 | ASSFRMTASSGNTIY
TRBD1 | TRBV5-8 | ASSLGQGFYGYT
NA | TRBV6-5 | ASSYSGQGEQY
TRBD1 | TRBV2 | ASREQGRGQPQH
TRBD2 | TRBV3-1/TRBV3-2 | ASSNSGSREQF
TRBD1 | TRBV15 | AASFGQGEAF
TRBD2 | TRBV18 | ASSDGSGGPYEQF
TRBD2 | TRBV5-1 | ASTGLAGVMYSDTQY
NA | TRBV5-1 | ASSLVRARAGELF
NA | TRBV13 | ASSRDGSEQY